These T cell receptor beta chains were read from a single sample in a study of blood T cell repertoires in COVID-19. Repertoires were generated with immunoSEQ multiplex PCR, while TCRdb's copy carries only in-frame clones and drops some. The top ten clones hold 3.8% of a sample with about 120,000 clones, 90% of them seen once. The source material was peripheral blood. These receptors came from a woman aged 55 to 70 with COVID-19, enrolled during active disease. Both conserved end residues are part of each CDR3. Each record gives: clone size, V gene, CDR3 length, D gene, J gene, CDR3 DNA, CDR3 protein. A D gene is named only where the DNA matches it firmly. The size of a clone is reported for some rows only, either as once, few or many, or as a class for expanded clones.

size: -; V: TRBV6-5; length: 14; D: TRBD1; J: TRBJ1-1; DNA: TGTGCCAGCAGCGGGGGACAGGGGAACACTGAAGCTTTCTTT; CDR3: CASSGGQGNTEAFF
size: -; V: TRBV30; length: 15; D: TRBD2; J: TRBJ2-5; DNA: TGTGCCTGGAGTGTACAGCGGGGGTTCCAAGAGACCCAGTACTTC; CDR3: CAWSVQRGFQETQYF
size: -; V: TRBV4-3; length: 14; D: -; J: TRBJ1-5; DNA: TGCGCCAGCAGCCAAGATAGAGGCAATCAGCCCCAGCATTTT; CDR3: CASSQDRGNQPQHF
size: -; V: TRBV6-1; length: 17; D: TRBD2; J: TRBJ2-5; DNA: TGTGCCAGCAGTGTCACGTTCCTGGCGGGAGGGGGGGAGACCCAGTACTTC; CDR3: CASSVTFLAGGGETQYF
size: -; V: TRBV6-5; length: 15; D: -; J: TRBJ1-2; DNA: TGTGCCAGCAGTTACTCGTTCAGAACGAACTATGGCTACACCTTC; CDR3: CASSYSFRTNYGYTF
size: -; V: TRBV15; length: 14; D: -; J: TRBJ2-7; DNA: TGTGCCACCAGCAGAGGGACAGCTATTTACGAGCAGTACTTC; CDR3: CATSRGTAIYEQYF
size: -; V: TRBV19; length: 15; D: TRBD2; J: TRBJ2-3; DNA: TGTGCCACTTCGACTAGCGGGGGTTCCACAGATACGCAGTATTTT; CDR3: CATSTSGGSTDTQYF
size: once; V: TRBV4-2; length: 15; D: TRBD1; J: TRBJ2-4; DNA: TGTGCCAGCAGCCAATTCAGCCGGGACAGAAACATTCAGTACTTC; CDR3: CASSQFSRDRNIQYF
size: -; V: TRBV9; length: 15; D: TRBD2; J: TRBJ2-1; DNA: TGTGCCAGCAGTCCTAGCGGTAACTCCTACAATGAGCAGTTCTTC; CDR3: CASSPSGNSYNEQFF
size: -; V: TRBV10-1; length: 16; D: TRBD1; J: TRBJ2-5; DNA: TGCGCCAGCAGTGACCCCTGGGGACAGCAACAAGAGACCCAGTACTTC; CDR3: CASSDPWGQQQETQYF
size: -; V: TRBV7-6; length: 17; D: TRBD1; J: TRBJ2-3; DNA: TGTGCCAGCAGCTTATCGCGGTGGACAGGGAGCACAGATACGCAGTATTTT; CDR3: CASSLSRWTGSTDTQYF
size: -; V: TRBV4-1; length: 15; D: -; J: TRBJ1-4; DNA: TGCGCCAGCAGCCAGTTAGGGGGAGCTAATGAAAAACTGTTTTTT; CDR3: CASSQLGGANEKLFF
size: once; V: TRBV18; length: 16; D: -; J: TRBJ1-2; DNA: TGTGCCAGCTCACCAACCCCAGGGAGGGTTGACTATGGCTACACCTTC; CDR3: CASSPTPGRVDYGYTF
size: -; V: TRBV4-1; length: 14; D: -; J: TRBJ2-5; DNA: TGCGCCAGCAGCCAAACCTTGGCGGTCCAGACCCAGTACTTC; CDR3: CASSQTLAVQTQYF
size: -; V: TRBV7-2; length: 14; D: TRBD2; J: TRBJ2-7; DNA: TGTGCCAGCAGCCCACTAGCGGGGGCCTACGAGCAGTACTTC; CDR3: CASSPLAGAYEQYF
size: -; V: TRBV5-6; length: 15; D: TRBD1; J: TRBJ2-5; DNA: TGTGCCAGCAGCTTTGAAGGGCAGGGGGTAGAGACCCAGTACTTC; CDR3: CASSFEGQGVETQYF
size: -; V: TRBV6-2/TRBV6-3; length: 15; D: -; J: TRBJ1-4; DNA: TGTGCCAGCAGTTACTCCGGGTCAACTAATGAAAAACTGTTTTTT; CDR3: CASSYSGSTNEKLFF
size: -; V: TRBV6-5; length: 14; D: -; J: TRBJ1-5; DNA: TGTGCCAGCCTTCAGGACAGCTACAATCAGCCCCAGCATTTT; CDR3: CASLQDSYNQPQHF
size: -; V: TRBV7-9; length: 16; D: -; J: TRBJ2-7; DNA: TGTGCCAGCAGCACGCCAGGGGGGCCCACGTCCGGGGAGCAGTACTTC; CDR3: CASSTPGGPTSGEQYF
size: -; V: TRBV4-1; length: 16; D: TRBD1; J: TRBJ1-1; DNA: TGCGCCAGCAGCTCCTACCAGGACAGGGCGAACACTGAAGCTTTCTTT; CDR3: CASSSYQDRANTEAFF
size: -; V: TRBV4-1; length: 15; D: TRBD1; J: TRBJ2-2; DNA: TGCGCCAGCAGCCAAGGACAGGGTGGCACCGGGGAGCTGTTTTTT; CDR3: CASSQGQGGTGELFF
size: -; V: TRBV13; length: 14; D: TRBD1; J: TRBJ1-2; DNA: TGTGCCAGCAGCCAGACAGGGAGAGGCTATGGCTACACCTTC; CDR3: CASSQTGRGYGYTF
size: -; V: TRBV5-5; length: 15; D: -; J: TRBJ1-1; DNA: TGTGCCAGCAGACCAACACAGGGCCTGAACACTGAAGCTTTCTTT; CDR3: CASRPTQGLNTEAFF
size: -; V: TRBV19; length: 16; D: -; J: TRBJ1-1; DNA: TGTGCCAGTAGTCCCTCACGGGGAGCTCTGAACACTGAAGCTTTCTTT; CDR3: CASSPSRGALNTEAFF
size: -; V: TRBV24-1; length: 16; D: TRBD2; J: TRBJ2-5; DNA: TGTGCCACCAGTGCCCCCTCGAGCGGGGGGCAAGAGACCCAGTACTTC; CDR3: CATSAPSSGGQETQYF
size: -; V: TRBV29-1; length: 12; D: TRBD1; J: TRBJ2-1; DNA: TGCAGCGTCCAGGGGGCGGGTAATGAGCAGTTCTTC; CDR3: CSVQGAGNEQFF
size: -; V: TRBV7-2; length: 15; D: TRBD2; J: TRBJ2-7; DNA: TGTGCCAGCAGAGTCCGAAGCGGGGGCTCCTACGAGCAGTACTTC; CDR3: CASRVRSGGSYEQYF
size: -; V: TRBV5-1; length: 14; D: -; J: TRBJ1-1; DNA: TGCGCCAGCAGCTTTTCAGGGGTTGACACTGAAGCTTTCTTT; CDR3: CASSFSGVDTEAFF